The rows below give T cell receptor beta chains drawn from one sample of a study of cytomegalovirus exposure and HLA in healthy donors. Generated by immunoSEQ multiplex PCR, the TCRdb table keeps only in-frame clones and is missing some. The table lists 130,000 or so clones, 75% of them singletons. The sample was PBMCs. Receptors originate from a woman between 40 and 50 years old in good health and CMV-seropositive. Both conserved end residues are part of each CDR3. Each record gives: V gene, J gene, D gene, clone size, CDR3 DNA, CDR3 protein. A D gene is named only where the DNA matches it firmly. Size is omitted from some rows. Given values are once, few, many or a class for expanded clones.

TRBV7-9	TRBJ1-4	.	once	TGTGCCAGCAGAACAACTGGAGTTAATGAAAAACTGTTTTTT	CASRTTGVNEKLFF
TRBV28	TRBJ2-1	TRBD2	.	TGTGCCAGCAGCCCCGGGACTAGCTCCTACAATGAGCAGTTCTTC	CASSPGTSSYNEQFF
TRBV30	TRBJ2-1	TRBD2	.	TGTGCCTGGAGTGCTAAGGGACTAGCGGGGCCCAATGAGCAGTTCTTC	CAWSAKGLAGPNEQFF
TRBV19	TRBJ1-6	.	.	TGTGCCAGTAGTAGTCAGACAGCGTTCTATAATTCACCCCTCCACTTT	CASSSQTAFYNSPLHF
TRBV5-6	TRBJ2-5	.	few	TGTGCCAGCAGCCAACGGTCCGTTATACACTTC	CASSQRSVIHF
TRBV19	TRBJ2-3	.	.	TGTGCCAGTAGTGCTCAGGGCCCTAACACAGATACGCAGTATTTT	CASSAQGPNTDTQYF
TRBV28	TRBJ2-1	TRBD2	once	TGTGCCAGCAGAACAAGCGGGAGAGGTTCGAATGAGCAGTTCTTC	CASRTSGRGSNEQFF
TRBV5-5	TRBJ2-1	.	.	TGTGCCAGCAGCTTTGACCTCTCACGGGATGAGCAGTTCTTC	CASSFDLSRDEQFF
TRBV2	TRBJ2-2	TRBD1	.	TGTGCCAGCAGTGAAGCCGGGACAGGGATAGCCGGGGAGCTGTTTTTT	CASSEAGTGIAGELFF
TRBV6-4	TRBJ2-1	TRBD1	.	TGTGCCAGCAGTGACTCGGGACAGGGGGAGGTCAATGAGCAGTTCTTC	CASSDSGQGEVNEQFF
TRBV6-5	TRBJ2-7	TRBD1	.	TGTGCCAGCAGTTCCTCCTCCGGGACAGGCTCCTACGAGCAGTACTTC	CASSSSSGTGSYEQYF
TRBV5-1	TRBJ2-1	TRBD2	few	TGCGCCAGCAGCTTGGAAGGACTAGCGAGAGACAATGAGCAGTTCTTC	CASSLEGLARDNEQFF
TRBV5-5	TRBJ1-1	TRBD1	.	TGTGCCAGCAGCTTGATCTCACAGGGGGCCGGGAGTGCGGAAGCTTTCTTT	CASSLISQGAGSAEAFF
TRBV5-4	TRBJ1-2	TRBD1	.	TGTGCCAGCAGCTTGACTGACCGGGACAGGCTTTATGGCTACACCTTC	CASSLTDRDRLYGYTF
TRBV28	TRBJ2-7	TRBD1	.	TGTGCCAGCAGTCCTAGACAGGGTAAGGCCTACGAGCAGTACTTC	CASSPRQGKAYEQYF
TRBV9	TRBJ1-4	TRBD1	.	TGTGCCAGCAGCGTAGCTACAGGGGGCGAAAAACTGTTTTTT	CASSVATGGEKLFF
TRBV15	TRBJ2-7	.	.	TGTGCCACCACCCGAGGGGGGGGCTCCTACGAGCAGTACTTC	CATTRGGGSYEQYF
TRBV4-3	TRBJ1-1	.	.	TGCGCCAGCAGCCAAGGGGCAGGGTATTCCCCTGAAGCTTTCTTT	CASSQGAGYSPEAFF
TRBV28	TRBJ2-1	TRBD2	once	TGTGCCTGCTCCGGGACTAGCGGGAGTCCCTACAATGAGCAGTTCTTC	CACSGTSGSPYNEQFF